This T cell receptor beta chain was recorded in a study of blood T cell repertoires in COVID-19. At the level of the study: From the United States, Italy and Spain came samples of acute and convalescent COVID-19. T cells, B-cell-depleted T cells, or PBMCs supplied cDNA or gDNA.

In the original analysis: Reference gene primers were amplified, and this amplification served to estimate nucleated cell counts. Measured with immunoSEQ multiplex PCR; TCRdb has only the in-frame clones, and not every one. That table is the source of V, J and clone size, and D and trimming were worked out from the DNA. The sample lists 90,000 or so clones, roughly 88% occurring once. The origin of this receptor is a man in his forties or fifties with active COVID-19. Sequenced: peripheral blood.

The CDR3, as DNA: TGCGCCAGCAGCCGGTCCTCGGGGGATCAGCCCCAGCATTTT. It specifies CASSRSSGDQPQHF. The genes are TRBV5-1 and TRBJ1-5; D possibly corresponds to TRBD1 (5 bases). Germline lookup yields CDR1 SGHRS and CDR2 YFSETQ. V was shortened by 4 bases and J by 5 bases, with 13 bases between the two germline ends. This CDR3 spans 14 amino acids. Filled out from reference TRBV5-1 and TRBJ1-5, the complete variable domain reads KAGVTQTPRYLIKTRGQQVTLSCSPISGHRSVSWYQQTPGQGLQFLFEYFSETQRNKGNFPGRFSGRQFSNSRSEMNVSTLELGDSALYLCASSRSSGDQPQHFGDGTRLSIL.